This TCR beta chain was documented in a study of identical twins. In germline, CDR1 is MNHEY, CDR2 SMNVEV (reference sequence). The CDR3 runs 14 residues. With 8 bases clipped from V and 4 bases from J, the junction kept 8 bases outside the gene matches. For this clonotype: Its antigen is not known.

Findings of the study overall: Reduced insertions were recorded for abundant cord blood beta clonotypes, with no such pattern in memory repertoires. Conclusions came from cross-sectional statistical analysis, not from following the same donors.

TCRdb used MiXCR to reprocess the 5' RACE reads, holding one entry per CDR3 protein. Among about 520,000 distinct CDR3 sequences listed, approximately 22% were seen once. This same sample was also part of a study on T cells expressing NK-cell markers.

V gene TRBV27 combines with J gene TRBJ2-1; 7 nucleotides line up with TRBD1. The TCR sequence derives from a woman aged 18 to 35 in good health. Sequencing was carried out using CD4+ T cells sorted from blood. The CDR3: CASRFRGFYNEQFF. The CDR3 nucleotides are TGTGCCAGCCGATTCAGGGGGTTTTACAATGAGCAGTTCTTC.